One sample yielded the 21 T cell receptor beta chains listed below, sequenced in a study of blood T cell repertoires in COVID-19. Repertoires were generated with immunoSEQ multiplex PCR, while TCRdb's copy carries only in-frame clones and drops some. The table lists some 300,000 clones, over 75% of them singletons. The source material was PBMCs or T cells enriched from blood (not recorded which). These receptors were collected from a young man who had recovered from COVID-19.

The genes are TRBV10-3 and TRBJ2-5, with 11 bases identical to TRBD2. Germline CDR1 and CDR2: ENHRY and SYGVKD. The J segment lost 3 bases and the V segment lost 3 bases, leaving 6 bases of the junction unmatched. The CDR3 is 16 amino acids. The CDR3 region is CAISEQASGGKETQYF. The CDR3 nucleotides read TGTGCCATCAGTGAACAGGCTAGCGGGGGGAAAGAGACCCAGTACTTC.

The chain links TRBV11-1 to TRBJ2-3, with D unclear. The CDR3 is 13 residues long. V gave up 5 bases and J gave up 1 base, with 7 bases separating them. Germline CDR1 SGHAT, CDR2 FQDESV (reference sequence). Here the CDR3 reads CASSQQRTDTQYF. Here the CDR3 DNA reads TGTGCCAGCAGCCAACAACGCACAGATACGCAGTATTTT.

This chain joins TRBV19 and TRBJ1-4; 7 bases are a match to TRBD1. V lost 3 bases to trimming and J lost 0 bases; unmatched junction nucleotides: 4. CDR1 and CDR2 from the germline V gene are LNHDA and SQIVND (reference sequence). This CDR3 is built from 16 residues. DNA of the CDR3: TGTGCCAGTAGTATTCAGGGGGATGCAACTAATGAAAAACTGTTTTTT. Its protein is CASSIQGDATNEKLFF. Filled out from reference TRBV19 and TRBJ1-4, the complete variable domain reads DGGITQSPKYLFRKEGQNVTLSCEQNLNHDAMYWYRQDPGQGLRLIYYSQIVNDFQKGDIAEGYSVSREKKESFPLTVTSAQKNPTAFYLCASSIQGDATNEKLFFGSGTQLSVL.

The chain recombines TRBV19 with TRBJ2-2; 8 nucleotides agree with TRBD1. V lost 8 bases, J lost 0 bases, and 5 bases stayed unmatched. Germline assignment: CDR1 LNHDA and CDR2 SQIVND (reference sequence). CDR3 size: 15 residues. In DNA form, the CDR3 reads TGTGCCAGTTTACCGGGACAGGCGAACACCGGGGAGCTGTTTTTT. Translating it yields CASLPGQANTGELFF.

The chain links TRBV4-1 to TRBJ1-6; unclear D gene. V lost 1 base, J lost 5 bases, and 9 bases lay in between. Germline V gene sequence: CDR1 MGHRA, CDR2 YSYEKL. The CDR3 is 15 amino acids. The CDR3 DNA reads TGCGCCAGCAGCCAAGGCTACAGAGATAATTCACCCCTCCACTTT. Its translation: CASSQGYRDNSPLHF.

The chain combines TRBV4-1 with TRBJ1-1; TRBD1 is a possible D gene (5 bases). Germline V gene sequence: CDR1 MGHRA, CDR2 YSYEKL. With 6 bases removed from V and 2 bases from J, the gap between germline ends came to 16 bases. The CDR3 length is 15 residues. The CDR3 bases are TGCGCCAGCAGGGCCTGGGGGGAGGGAAACACTGAAGCTTTCTTT. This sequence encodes CASRAWGEGNTEAFF.

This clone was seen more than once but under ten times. The CDR3: CASSVYLQRGRYNEQFF. The DNA for the CDR3 is TGTGCCAGCAGCGTATACTTACAGCGGGGCCGGTACAATGAGCAGTTCTTC. The V call is TRBV9, the J call TRBJ2-1; the match to TRBD2 covers 7 bases. Per the germline V gene, CDR1 is SGDLS and CDR2 is YYNGEE. The CDR3 spans 17 residues. V was pared by 1 base and J by 4 bases, with 11 bases of the junction left unmatched.

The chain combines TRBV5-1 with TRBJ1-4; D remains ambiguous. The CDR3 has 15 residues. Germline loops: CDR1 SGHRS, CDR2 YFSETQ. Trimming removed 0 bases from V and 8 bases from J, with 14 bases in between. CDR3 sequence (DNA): TGCGCCAGCAGCTTGGACGCCCGGGTACGGGAAAAACTGTTTTTT. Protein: CASSLDARVREKLFF.

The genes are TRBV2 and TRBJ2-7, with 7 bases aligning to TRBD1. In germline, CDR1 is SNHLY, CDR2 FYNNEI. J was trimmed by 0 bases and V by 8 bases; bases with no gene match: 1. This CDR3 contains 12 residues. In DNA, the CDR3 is TGTGCCAGCCGGACAGGCTCCTACGAGCAGTACTTC. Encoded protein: CASRTGSYEQYF.

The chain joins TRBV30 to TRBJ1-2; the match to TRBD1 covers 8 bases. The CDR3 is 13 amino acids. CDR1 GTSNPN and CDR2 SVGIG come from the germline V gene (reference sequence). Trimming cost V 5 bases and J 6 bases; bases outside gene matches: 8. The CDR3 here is CAWHRDRPHGYTF. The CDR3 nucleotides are TGTGCCTGGCACCGGGACAGGCCCCATGGCTACACCTTC.

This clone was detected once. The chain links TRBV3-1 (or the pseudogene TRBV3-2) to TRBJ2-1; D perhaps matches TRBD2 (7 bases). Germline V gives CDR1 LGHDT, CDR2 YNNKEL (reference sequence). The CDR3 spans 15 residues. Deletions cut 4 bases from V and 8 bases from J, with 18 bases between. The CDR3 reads CASSLPRGAGDEQFF. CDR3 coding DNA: TGTGCCAGCAGCCTCCCTAGGGGGGCGGGGGATGAGCAGTTCTTC.

The CDR3 DNA reads as TGTGCCAGCAGTCAATGGAGCGACAGGGGGCGATTTTACGAGCAGTACTTC. Translating it yields CASSQWSDRGRFYEQYF. The chain uses TRBV11-3 and TRBJ2-7; 10 bases map to TRBD1. Germline CDR1 is SGHNT and CDR2 is YENEEA. The CDR3 extends over 17 amino acids. The junction had 15 bases not matched to a gene; V was cut back by 6 bases and J by 4 bases.

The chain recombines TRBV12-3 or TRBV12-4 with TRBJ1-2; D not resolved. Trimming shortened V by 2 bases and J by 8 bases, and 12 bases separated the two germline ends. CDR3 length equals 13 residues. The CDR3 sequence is CASSLPRRRGYTF. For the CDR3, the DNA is TGTGCCAGCAGTTTACCCAGGCGTAGAGGCTACACCTTC.

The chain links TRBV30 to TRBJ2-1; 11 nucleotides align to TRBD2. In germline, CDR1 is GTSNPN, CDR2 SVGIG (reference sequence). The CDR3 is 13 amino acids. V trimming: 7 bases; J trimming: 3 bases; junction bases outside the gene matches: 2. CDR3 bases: TGTGCCTCGACTAGCGGGATCTACAATGAGCAGTTCTTC. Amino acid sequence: CASTSGIYNEQFF.

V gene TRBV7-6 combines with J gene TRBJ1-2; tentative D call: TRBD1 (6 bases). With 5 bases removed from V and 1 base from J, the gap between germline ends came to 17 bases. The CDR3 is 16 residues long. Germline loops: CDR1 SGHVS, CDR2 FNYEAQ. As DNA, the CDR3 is TGTGCCAGCAGCGCCAATCAGGGGAGCCTTAACTATGGCTACACCTTC. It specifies CASSANQGSLNYGYTF.

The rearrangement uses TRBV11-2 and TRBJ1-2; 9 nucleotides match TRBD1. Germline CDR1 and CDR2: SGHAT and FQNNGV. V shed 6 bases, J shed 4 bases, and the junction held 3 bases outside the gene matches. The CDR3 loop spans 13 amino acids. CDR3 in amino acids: CASRPTGGYGYTF. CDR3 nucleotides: TGTGCCAGCAGACCGACAGGGGGCTATGGCTACACCTTC.

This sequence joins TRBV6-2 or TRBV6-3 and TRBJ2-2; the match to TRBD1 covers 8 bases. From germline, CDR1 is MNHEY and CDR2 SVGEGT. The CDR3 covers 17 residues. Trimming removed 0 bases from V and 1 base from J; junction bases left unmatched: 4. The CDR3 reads CASSYSDREENTGELFF. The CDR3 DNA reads TGTGCCAGCAGTTACTCGGACAGGGAAGAGAACACCGGGGAGCTGTTTTTT.

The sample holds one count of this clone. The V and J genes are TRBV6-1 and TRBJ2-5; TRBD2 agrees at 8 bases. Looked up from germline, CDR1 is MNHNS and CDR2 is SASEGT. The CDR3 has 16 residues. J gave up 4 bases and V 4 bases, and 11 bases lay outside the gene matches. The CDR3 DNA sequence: TGTGCCAGCAGTGCTCGGGGGGGACCGGCGGGAGAGACCCAGTACTTC. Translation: CASSARGGPAGETQYF.

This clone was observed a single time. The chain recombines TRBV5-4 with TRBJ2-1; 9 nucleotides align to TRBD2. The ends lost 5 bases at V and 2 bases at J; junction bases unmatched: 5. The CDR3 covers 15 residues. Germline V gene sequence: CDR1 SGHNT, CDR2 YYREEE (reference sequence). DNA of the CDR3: TGTGCCAGCAGTACTAGCGGGTCCACCTACAATGAGCAGTTCTTC. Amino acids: CASSTSGSTYNEQFF. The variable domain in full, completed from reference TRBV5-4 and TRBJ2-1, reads ETGVTQSPTHLIKTRGQQVTLRCSSQSGHNTVSWYQQALGQGPQFIFQYYREEENGRGNFPPRFSGLQFPNYSSELNVNALELDDSALYLCASSTSGSTYNEQFFGPGTRLTVL.

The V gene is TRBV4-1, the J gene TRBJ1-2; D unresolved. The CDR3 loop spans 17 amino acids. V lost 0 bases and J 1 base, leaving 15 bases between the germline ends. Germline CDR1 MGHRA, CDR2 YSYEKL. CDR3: CASSQDPRRPNNYGYTF. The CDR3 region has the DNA TGCGCCAGCAGCCAAGATCCCAGGCGCCCAAATAACTATGGCTACACCTTC.

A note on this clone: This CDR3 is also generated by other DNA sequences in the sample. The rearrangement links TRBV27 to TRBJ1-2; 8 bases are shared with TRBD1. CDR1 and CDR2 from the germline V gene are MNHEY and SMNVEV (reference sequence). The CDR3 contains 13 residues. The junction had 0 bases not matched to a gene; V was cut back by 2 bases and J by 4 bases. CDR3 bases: TGTGCCAGCAGTTTAGGACAGGGCTATGGCTACACCTTC. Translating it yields CASSLGQGYGYTF.